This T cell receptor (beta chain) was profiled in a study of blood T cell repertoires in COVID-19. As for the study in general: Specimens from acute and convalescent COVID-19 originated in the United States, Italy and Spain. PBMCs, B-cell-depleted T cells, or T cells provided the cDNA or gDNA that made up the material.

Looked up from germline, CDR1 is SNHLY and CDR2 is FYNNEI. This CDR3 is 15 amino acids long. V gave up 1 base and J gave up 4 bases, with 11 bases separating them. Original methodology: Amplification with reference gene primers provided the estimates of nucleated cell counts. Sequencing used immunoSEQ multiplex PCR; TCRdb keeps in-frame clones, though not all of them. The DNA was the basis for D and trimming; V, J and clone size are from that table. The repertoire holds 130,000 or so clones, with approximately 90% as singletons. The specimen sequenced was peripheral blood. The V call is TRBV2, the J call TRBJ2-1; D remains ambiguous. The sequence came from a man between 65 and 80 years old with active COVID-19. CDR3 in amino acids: CASSEGVAGYNEQFF. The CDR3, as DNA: TGTGCCAGCAGTGAAGGCGTGGCCGGGTACAATGAGCAGTTCTTC.